These 11 T cell receptor beta chains came from one sample sequenced in a study of blood T cell repertoires in COVID-19. Assay: immunoSEQ multiplex PCR; the TCRdb copy retains only in-frame clones and omits some. Among over 250,000 clones listed, about four fifths were seen once. Specimen: peripheral blood. Source of these receptors: a woman aged 45-65 years who had recovered from COVID-19.

This CDR3 reads CASTIRGISYEQYF. DNA of the CDR3: TGTGCCAGCACCATACGGGGTATCTCCTACGAGCAGTACTTC. V usage is TRBV28 and J usage is TRBJ2-7, with a weak D call TRBD2 (5 bases). The CDR3 contains 14 residues. Germline V CDR1 and CDR2: MDHEN, SYDVKM. V was pared by 7 bases and J by 0 bases, with 13 bases between.

The V call is TRBV3-1 (or the pseudogene TRBV3-2), the J call TRBJ2-7; 16 bases align to TRBD2. V shed 4 bases, J shed 2 bases, and the junction held 5 bases outside the gene matches. CDR3 length equals 17 residues. Germline loops: CDR1 LGHDT, CDR2 YNNKEL (reference sequence). CDR3 amino acids: CASSLGTSGRAAYEQYF. The CDR3 coding sequence is TGTGCCAGCAGCCTCGGGACTAGCGGGAGGGCCGCCTACGAGCAGTACTTC.

For the CDR3, the DNA is TGTGCCAGCAGCCTCGGGGAAGCAGACGGAACAAAAAACACTGAAGCTTTCTTT. Translation: CASSLGEADGTKNTEAFF. The rearrangement joins TRBV7-9 to TRBJ1-1; the D is unclear. The germline V gene has CDR1 SEHNR and CDR2 FQNEAQ (reference sequence). Trimming took off 5 bases at V and 2 bases at J, with 24 bases between the two ends. The CDR3 consists of 18 residues.

CDR3: CASTSGGTAHEQYF. CDR3 sequence (DNA): TGTGCCAGTACTAGCGGGGGGACCGCACACGAGCAGTACTTC. The chain recombines TRBV28 with TRBJ2-7; 12 positions agree with TRBD2. There are 14 residues in the CDR3. Germline CDR1 reads MDHEN; CDR2 reads SYDVKM. V lost 9 bases and J lost 5; bases outside the gene matches: 8.

The genes are TRBV11-3 and TRBJ1-4; D is ambiguous. V was shortened by 0 bases and J by 0 bases, with 8 bases between the two germline ends. The V gene's germline CDR1 is SGHNT and CDR2 YENEEA. The CDR3 length is 16 residues. As DNA, the CDR3 is TGTGCCAGCAGCTTAGATCTCCCCGCAACTAATGAAAAACTGTTTTTT. It specifies CASSLDLPATNEKLFF.

This rearrangement joins TRBV28 to TRBJ1-1; D call uncertain. V was clipped by 1 base and J by 1 base, with 7 bases between them. The CDR3 contains 14 residues. Germline values: CDR1 MDHEN, CDR2 SYDVKM. CDR3 DNA sequence: TGTGCCAGCAGTTTATCTCCAGGGAACACTGAAGCTTTCTTT. This sequence encodes CASSLSPGNTEAFF.

This chain links TRBV25-1 with TRBJ2-5; D call uncertain. Germline V gene sequence: CDR1 MGHDK, CDR2 SYGVNS. V lost 6 bases, J lost 5 bases, and 10 bases lay in between. The CDR3 is 12 amino acids. The CDR3 here is CASSGVRETQYF. The CDR3 DNA reads TGTGCCAGCAGCGGCGTCAGGGAGACCCAGTACTTC.

The count of this clone is one. V usage is TRBV30 and J usage is TRBJ1-2; 7 positions agree with TRBD1. Unmatched junction bases numbered 8, after V lost 0 bases and J lost 4 bases. The CDR3 covers 15 residues. CDR1 and CDR2 from the germline V gene are GTSNPN and SVGIG (reference sequence). The CDR3 protein is CAWSVETGPGYGYTF. In DNA, the CDR3 is TGTGCCTGGAGTGTAGAGACAGGGCCGGGCTATGGCTACACCTTC.

This chain uses TRBV27 with TRBJ1-1; D might be TRBD1 (5 bases). Per the germline V gene, CDR1 is MNHEY and CDR2 is SMNVEV (reference sequence). The CDR3 is 15 residues long. V was trimmed by 1 base and J by 1 base, leaving 10 bases between them. This CDR3 is CASSLLRGGNTEAFF. The DNA of the CDR3 is TGTGCCAGCAGTTTATTGAGGGGAGGGAACACTGAAGCTTTCTTT.

The rearrangement joins TRBV7-2 to TRBJ2-2; TRBD2 aligns across 13 bases. Losses at the gene ends were 4 bases for V and 3 bases for J; bases not matched to a gene: 5. CDR3 size: 17 residues. CDR1 is SGHTA, CDR2 FQGNSA, per germline. CDR3 protein: CASSYGGLAGYTGELFF. The CDR3 region has the DNA TGTGCCAGCAGCTACGGGGGACTAGCGGGGTACACCGGGGAGCTGTTTTTT. Combining the CDR3 with reference TRBV7-2 and TRBJ2-2 gives the whole variable domain GAGVSQSPSNKVTEKGKDVELRCDPISGHTALYWYRQSLGQGLEFLIYFQGNSAPDKSGLPSDRFSAERTGGSVSTLTIQRTQQEDSAVYLCASSYGGLAGYTGELFFGEGSRLTVL.

The chain carries TRBV11-1 and TRBJ2-7; the match to TRBD2 covers 8 bases. Germline V gene sequence: CDR1 SGHAT, CDR2 FQDESV (reference sequence). CDR3 length: 15 amino acids. V trimming: 4 bases; J trimming: 2 bases; junction bases outside the gene matches: 7. The CDR3 region has the DNA TGTGCCAGCAGCTCCCAGCGGGGGATTGCCTACGAGCAGTACTTC. This codes for CASSSQRGIAYEQYF.